The clone carrying this T cell receptor beta chain was recorded only once. This sample is part of a study of blood T cell repertoires in COVID-19. Study background: PBMCs, B-cell-depleted T cells, or T cells provided the cDNA or gDNA that made up the material.

Authors' data handling: Amplification from reference gene primers served as the basis for estimated nucleated cell counts. Some clones are missing from TCRdb's copy, which holds only in-frame ones; the method was immunoSEQ multiplex PCR. The V and J calls and the clone size are those of that table, but D and trimming were determined from the DNA. In the table there are fewer than 350,000 clones, 80% to 90% of which are singletons. Germline CDR1 SGHTA, CDR2 FQGTGA. J gave up 6 bases and V 2 bases, and 7 bases lay outside the gene matches. CDR3 length: 16 amino acids. Participant ages covered about 18 to 90 years across 24 US areas. Allocation to cohorts depended on clinical history reported by the participants.

The sequenced sample consisted of PBMCs or T cells enriched from blood (not recorded which). The chain uses TRBV7-3 and TRBJ2-1; 10 bases match TRBD1. The source is a woman in her thirties with acute COVID-19. The CDR3 sequence is CASSLSSGQGSNEQFF. CDR3 bases: TGTGCCAGCAGCTTATCCTCGGGACAGGGGTCCAATGAGCAGTTCTTC.